This T cell receptor beta chain was identified in a study of CD8 T cells in Susac syndrome. Turning to the study itself: When their blood was taken, the Susac syndrome patients had either not yet had any therapy, were taking corticosteroids, or were taking intravenous immunoglobulin alone. General study points: Clonal expansion was not seen in any Susac syndrome CD4+ T cell repertoire.

Comment on this clonotype: The target antigen is unknown.

Trimming removed 10 bases from V and 4 bases from J, with 16 bases in between. This CDR3 is 14 amino acids long. Looked up from germline, CDR1 is ENHRY and CDR2 is SYGVKD. Reverse transcription of roughly 0.5 to 1 ug RNA was carried out with random hexamers. TCRdb recomputed calls from the immunoSEQ multiplex PCR reads with MiXCR, one row per CDR3 protein. The sample shows fewer than 200,000 distinct CDR3 sequences, 94% of them seen only once. The clonotype originates from a human donor with Susac syndrome. The material sequenced was CD4+ T cells from PBMCs. The rearrangement joins TRBV10-3 to TRBJ2-2, with D possibly being TRBD2 (5 bases). In DNA, the CDR3 is TGTGCCACGGGGTCGGTAGATCGCACCGGGGAGCTGTTTTTT. It encodes CATGSVDRTGELFF.